The 7 T cell receptor beta chains below come from one sample, sequenced in a study of blood T cell repertoires in COVID-19. Profiling relied on immunoSEQ multiplex PCR, and the TCRdb table lists in-frame clones only, not all of them. The sample contains 150,000 to 200,000 clones, 82% of which appear only once. Sequences were obtained from peripheral blood. Receptors were obtained from a woman in her 70s with acute or convalescent COVID-19.

J is TRBJ1-1 and V is TRBV2, with TRBD1 identical over 8 bases. Per germline, CDR1 SNHLY and CDR2 FYNNEI. There are 12 residues in the CDR3. V dropped 5 bases and J dropped 7; count of bases not matched to a gene: 3. CDR3 nucleotide sequence: TGTGCCAGCAGTATTGGACAGGGTGAAGCTTTCTTT. Translating gives CASSIGQGEAFF.

The V and J genes are TRBV4-1 and TRBJ1-1; D might be TRBD1 (6 bases). V was pared by 1 base and J by 1 base, with 10 bases between. The CDR3 is made up of 15 amino acids. From germline, CDR1 is MGHRA and CDR2 YSYEKL. The CDR3 loop is CASSQGTVANTEAFF. The DNA of the CDR3 is TGCGCCAGCAGCCAAGGGACAGTCGCGAACACTGAAGCTTTCTTT.

The CDR3 region is CASSKIQGTEAFF. The CDR3 DNA is TGTGCCAGCAGCAAGATACAGGGGACTGAAGCTTTCTTT. The chain joins TRBV9 to TRBJ1-1; 7 positions agree with TRBD1. V was pared by 4 bases and J by 5 bases, with 5 bases of the junction left unmatched. Germline values: CDR1 SGDLS, CDR2 YYNGEE. This CDR3 is 13 amino acids long.

This chain joins TRBV7-9 and TRBJ2-2; D is undetermined. The CDR3 covers 10 residues. CDR1 SEHNR and CDR2 FQNEAQ come from the germline V gene (reference sequence). V gave up 4 bases and J gave up 9 bases, with 3 bases separating them. The CDR3 region has the DNA TGTGCCAGCAGCTCCAGGGAGCTGTTTTTT. It codes for CASSSRELFF.

The J gene is TRBJ1-2, the V gene TRBV3-1 (or the pseudogene TRBV3-2), with a weak D call TRBD1 (5 bases). In germline, CDR1 is LGHDT, CDR2 YNNKEL (reference sequence). Trimming stripped 5 bases from V and 0 bases from J, with 13 bases between. This CDR3 region has 15 residues. CDR3 bases: TGTGCCAGCAGCTGCCTCGGCAGGGCTAACTATGGCTACACCTTC. Amino acid sequence: CASSCLGRANYGYTF.

This sequence joins TRBV5-5 and TRBJ2-7, with a weak D call TRBD1 (5 bases). The V gene lost 3 bases and the J gene lost 4 bases, with 8 bases spanning the gap. The germline CDR1 and CDR2 sequences are SGHKS and YYEKEE (reference sequence). The CDR3 runs 12 residues. The CDR3 reads CASSSQGYEQYF. The CDR3 bases are TGTGCCAGCAGCTCTCAGGGATACGAGCAGTACTTC.

V is TRBV30 and J is TRBJ2-5; TRBD2 matches 8 bases. This CDR3 is 13 amino acids long. Germline CDR1 is GTSNPN and CDR2 is SVGIG (reference sequence). With 0 bases clipped from V and 5 bases from J, the junction kept 2 bases outside the gene matches. CDR3 residues: CAWSVPGGETQYF. For the CDR3, the DNA is TGTGCCTGGAGTGTGCCGGGGGGGGAGACCCAGTACTTC.